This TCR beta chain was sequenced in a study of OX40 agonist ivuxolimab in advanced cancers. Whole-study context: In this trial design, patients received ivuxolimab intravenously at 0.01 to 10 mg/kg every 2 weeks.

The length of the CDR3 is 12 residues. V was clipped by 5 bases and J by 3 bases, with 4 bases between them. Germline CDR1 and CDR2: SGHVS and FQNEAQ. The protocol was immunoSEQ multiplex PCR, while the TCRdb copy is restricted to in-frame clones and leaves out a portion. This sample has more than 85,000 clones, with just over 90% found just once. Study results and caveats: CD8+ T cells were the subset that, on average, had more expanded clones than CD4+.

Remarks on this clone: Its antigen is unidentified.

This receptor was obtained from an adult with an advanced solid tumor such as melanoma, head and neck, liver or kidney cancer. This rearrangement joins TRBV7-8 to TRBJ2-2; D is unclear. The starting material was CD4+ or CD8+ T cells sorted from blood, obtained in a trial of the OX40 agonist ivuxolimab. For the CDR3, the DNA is TGTGCCAGCAGCCTTCACACCGGGGAGCTGTTTTTT. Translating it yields CASSLHTGELFF.